This T cell receptor (beta chain) was identified in a study of T-cell memory formation after mild COVID-19. TCRdb re-analysed the 5' RACE reads in MiXCR, keeping a single row per CDR3 protein. Of about 190,000 distinct CDR3 sequences in the sample, about 16% were seen once. This clonotype came up a few times. This CDR3 has 14 residues. Per germline, CDR1 SGHAT and CDR2 FQNNGV. V dropped 3 bases and J dropped 8 bases, with 14 bases sitting between them. This TCR was recovered from an adult woman who had mild COVID-19 (a few samples of this study predate the infection). Cell type and time point are not known. The chain carries TRBV11-2 and TRBJ2-1; a possible D gene is TRBD2 (6 bases). The sample was PBMCs or a T cell subset sorted from them (not recorded which). The CDR3 sequence is CASSFGRGSDEQFF. CDR3 sequence (DNA): TGTGCCAGCAGCTTCGGCCGGGGGAGCGATGAGCAGTTCTTC.